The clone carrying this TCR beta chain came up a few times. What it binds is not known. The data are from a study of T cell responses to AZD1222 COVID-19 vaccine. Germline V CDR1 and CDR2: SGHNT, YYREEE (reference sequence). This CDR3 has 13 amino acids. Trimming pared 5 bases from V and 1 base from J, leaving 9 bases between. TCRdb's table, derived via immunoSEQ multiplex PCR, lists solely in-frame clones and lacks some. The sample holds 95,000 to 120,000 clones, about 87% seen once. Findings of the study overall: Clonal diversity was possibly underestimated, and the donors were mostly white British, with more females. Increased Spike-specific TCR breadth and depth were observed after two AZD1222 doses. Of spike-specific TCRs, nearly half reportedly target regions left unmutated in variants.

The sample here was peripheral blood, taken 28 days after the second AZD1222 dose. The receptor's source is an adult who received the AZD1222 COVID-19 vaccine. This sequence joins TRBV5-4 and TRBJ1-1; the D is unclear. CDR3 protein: CASREGPNTEAFF. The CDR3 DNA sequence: TGTGCCAGCAGGGAAGGACCGAACACTGAAGCTTTCTTT.